The source of this T cell receptor beta chain is a study of shared clonotypes between healthy human individuals (dated by TCRdb to 2018 to 2020). Study-level background: The cohort comprised a couple of women and a few men aged 18 to 49 years. To estimate repertoire size and how much clonotypes are shared between individuals, the study performed deep sequencing of blood TCR repertoires from roughly five healthy adults. To increase sequencing depth and limit assay-specific biases, TCR repertoire library preparation and sequencing were carried out by different laboratories using diverse techniques. Per donor, leukapheresis produced somewhere between about 0.94 and 10 billion PBMCs. Results and caveats for the whole study, not just this receptor: Pairwise subsampling led to the expectation that sequencing depth would affect the degree of clonotype sharing among donors. Only blood was sampled, and tissue TCR repertoires likely differ from those in blood. Because the study included only a small number of donors, the genetic and exposure-history diversity represented was limited.

Donors were healthy HIV-negative adults with no recently reported acute infections or vaccinations. Every donor was a Caucasian adult residing in Nashville, Tennessee, USA. In the unsorted samples, around 81 million PBMCs were counted, and genomic DNA was extracted using the QIAamp DNA Blood Mini kit. Blood was obtained by leukapheresis, after which PBMCs were separated by Ficoll-Histopaque density gradient centrifugation and cryopreserved in liquid nitrogen vapor phase. As concerns this clone: Which antigen it targets is not known. Qualities for individual bases were not recorded, and no much larger clone is one base off.

For this chain, trimming is 4 bases at the V end and 5 bases at the J end, and the number of junction bases without a gene match is 6. Inclusive of the bounding cysteine and phenylalanine, the CDR3 is 15 residues long. The sequence is cut down to CDR3 DNA, 45 bases in frame from base 1. The germline V gene provides CDR1 MDHEN and CDR2 SYDVKM. TCR CDR3 regions were amplified from genomic DNA by multiplex PCR using the deep immunoSEQ assay. For each cell subset, the extracted genomic DNA was distributed evenly across all wells of several immunoSEQ 96-well plates, and each plate served as one replicate. For unsorted PBMC, around 300 ng of genomic DNA, equivalent to about 30,000 T cell genomes, went into each replicate PCR. Unsorted PBMC genomic DNA was sequenced across ten immunoSEQ deep assay plates. Purified libraries were measured with a Qubit 3.0 fluorometer, size-checked on a Bioanalyzer 2100, and measured again with the KAPA Library Quantification kit. Each immunoSEQ 96-well plate was sequenced on its own single-read 150-cycle Illumina NextSeq 550 flow cell. From the authors' description of their analysis: The immunoSEQ output contained only junctional sequences without quality scores, so filtering could not match that applied to full-length reads. Sequences were annotated with PyIR, a Python wrapper for IgBLAST v1.9, and V/J genes and CDR3 were assigned using IMGT germline references. Reads were filtered out if the reads had weak V/J assignments (E-value above 1e-6), no CDR3, stop codons, out-of-frame junctions, or ambiguous translated residues. V3J clonotypes were defined as sequences sharing the same inferred V gene, J gene, and CDR3 amino acid sequence. To compute the percentage overlap between repertoires, the number of shared unique clonotypes was divided by the size of the smaller repertoire. Three approaches were used to assess repertoire richness: RTK rarefaction, the Chao1 estimator, and Recon v2.1 estimates of unobserved clonotypes. Sourced from immuneACCESS, this table was stored by TCRdb with only in-frame sequences that have V and J called. A share of the clones is absent; for the studies checked, an unresolved V gene accounts for under half, and the remainder has no known explanation. The DNA was the basis for D and trimming; V, J and clone size are from that table. The sample data list about half a million clones, and around 77% of these were observed just once. The top ten clones comprise around 12% of the sample.

This receptor chain uses TRBV28 and TRBJ2-3; the junction holds 10 bases that match TRBD2. The sample comprised PBMCs. The origin of this receptor is a woman between 35 and 50 years old in good health. Some clones in this sample may be carry-over from other donors' samples. The sequence in DNA is TGTGCCAGCAGTTCCCCTAGCGGGAGAGGAGATACGCAGTATTTT. It codes for CASSSPSGRGDTQYF.